The 7 T cell receptor beta chains presented below share a single source sample, sequenced in a study of regulatory T cells in long-lasting Graves disease. Arm-PCR of CDR3 regions with iRepertoire HTBI primers generated TCR beta libraries. In TCRdb, the multiplex PCR reads were re-called with MiXCR into one record per CDR3 protein. The data show about 430,000 distinct CDR3 sequences, about 15% seen once. Time point: newly diagnosed GD, antithyroid drugs for less than 3 months. PBMCs provided the RNA from which the TCR library was made. A further study also used this sample, focusing on T cells in Graves' hyperthyroidism and ophthalmopathy.

The sequenced sample was peripheral blood mononuclear cells (PBMCs), obtained at new diagnosis, from a patient treated with antithyroid drugs. All receptors derive from a middle-aged woman with Graves disease.

This clonotype was seen a handful of times. The chain recombines TRBV12-3 or TRBV12-4 with TRBJ2-1; TRBD2 is a possible D gene (5 bases). V was clipped by 10 bases and J by 8 bases, with 18 bases between them. There are 13 residues in the CDR3. The CDR3 spells CATGLSEWDEQFF. DNA for the CDR3: TGTGCCACCGGACTTAGCGAATGGGATGAGCAGTTCTTC.

On this clonotype: Given a much more abundant clone one base away, this may be a read error. This chain's CDR3 is CASSMATQTGNENTTYF. The CDR3 nucleotides read TGTGCCAGTAGTATGGCGACTCAGACAGGGAACGAAAACACCACATATTTT. The chain recombines TRBV19 with TRBJ1-3; TRBD1 agrees at 7 bases. The CDR3 has 17 amino acids. The V gene's germline CDR1 is LNHDA and CDR2 SQIVND (reference sequence).

The chain combines TRBV6-1 with TRBJ2-1; TRBD1 is a possible D gene (5 bases). CDR1 is MNHNS, CDR2 SASEGT, per germline. Trimming shortened V by 8 bases and J by 9 bases, and 11 bases separated the two germline ends. CDR3 length: 11 amino acids. In nucleotides, the CDR3 is TGTGCCAGCCAACAGGAGTTTGAGCAGTTCTTC. It translates to CASQQEFEQFF.

This clonotype turned up a few times. The chain combines TRBV5-6 with TRBJ2-7; perhaps TRBD2 as D (7 bases). Trimming removed 2 bases from V and 4 bases from J, with 13 bases in between. From germline, CDR1 is SGHDT and CDR2 YYEEEE. The CDR3 totals 14 residues. This chain's CDR3 is CASSFRRGGYEQYF. The CDR3 coding sequence is TGTGCCAGCAGCTTTCGCAGGGGAGGGTACGAGCAGTACTTC. The whole variable domain, remainder taken from reference TRBV5-6 and TRBJ2-7, is DAGVTQSPTHLIKTRGQQVTLRCSPKSGHDTVSWYQQALGQGPQFIFQYYEEEERQRGNFPDRFSGHQFPNYSSELNVNALLLGDSALYLCASSFRRGGYEQYFGPGTRLTVT.

Many counts were recorded for this clonotype. The CDR3 loop is CASSLSMGGYGYTF. CDR3 nucleotides: TGTGCCAGCAGTTTATCGATGGGAGGCTATGGCTACACCTTC. The V call is TRBV27, the J call TRBJ1-2; no clear D. The CDR3 spans 14 residues. The germline V gene encodes CDR1 MNHEY and CDR2 SMNVEV (reference sequence). V was pared by 0 bases and J by 4 bases, with 9 bases between.

A few counts support this clonotype. A much larger clone lies a single base off, so this may be a read error. The chain links TRBV19 to TRBJ2-7; TRBD2 matches 9 bases. This CDR3 spans 14 amino acids. CDR1 is LNHDA, CDR2 SQIVND, per germline (reference sequence). After removal of 5 bases from V and 6 bases from J, the junction contained 8 bases not matched to a gene. The CDR3 DNA sequence: TGTGCCAGTAGTCGTGGGACTAGCAGGATCGAGCAGTACTTC. Its translation: CASSRGTSRIEQYF. Supplemented by reference TRBV19 and TRBJ2-7, the full variable domain reads DGGITQSPKYLFRKEGQNVTLSCEQNLNHDAMYWYRQDPGQGLRLIYYSQIVNDFQKGDIAEGYSVSREKKESFPLTVTSAQKNPTAFYLCASSRGTSRIEQYFGPGTRLTVT.

This clonotype came up a few times. CDR3 sequence: CASSDDGASSYNEQFF. Here the CDR3 DNA reads TGTGCCAGCTCGGACGATGGGGCGAGCTCCTACAATGAGCAGTTCTTC. The chain carries TRBV18 and TRBJ2-1, with D possibly being TRBD1 (5 bases). The CDR3 is 16 residues long. Deletions cut 6 bases from V and 0 bases from J, with 15 bases between. The V gene's germline CDR1 is KGHSH and CDR2 LQKENI.